These 23 T cell receptor beta chains came from one sample sequenced in a study of T cells in Graves' hyperthyroidism and ophthalmopathy. Amplified TCR beta CDR3 regions came from RNA transcripts. Initially, a first-round RT-PCR of the TCR CDR3 employed the HTBI primer set. One entry per CDR3 protein, called by TCRdb with MiXCR from the multiplex PCR reads. The sample carries hundreds of thousands of distinct CDR3 sequences, roughly a sixth recorded once. Sequencing used blood. The source is a woman aged 45-65 years with Graves' hyperthyroidism that later progressed to Graves' ophthalmopathy.

This chain links TRBV7-9 with TRBJ1-2; D gene unclear. The germline V gene encodes CDR1 SEHNR and CDR2 FQNEAQ (reference sequence). V lost 2 bases to trimming and J lost 2 bases, with 9 bases between them. CDR3 size: 14 residues. CDR3 residues: CASSLSAQNYGYTF. DNA for the CDR3: TGTGCCAGCAGCTTATCGGCACAAAACTATGGCTACACCTTC.

This clonotype was counted ten times or more. V and J are TRBV18 and TRBJ1-5; 8 bases map to TRBD1. Trimming removed 3 bases from V and 8 bases from J; junction bases left unmatched: 6. From germline, CDR1 is KGHSH and CDR2 LQKENI. The CDR3 covers 14 residues. CDR3 residues: CASSPQGAMEPQHF. CDR3 DNA sequence: TGTGCCAGCTCACCTCAGGGGGCAATGGAGCCCCAGCATTTT.

Turning to this clonotype: One end of the junction is discordant with germline, which a read error may explain. V is TRBV5-1 and J is TRBJ1-1, with D perhaps TRBD1 (5 bases). CDR1 is SGHRS, CDR2 YFSETQ, per germline. This CDR3 is 15 amino acids long. The CDR3 DNA reads TGCGCCAGCAGCTTGAAAGACAGAACAAACACTGAAGCTTCCTTT. As protein: CASSLKDRTNTEASF.

The rearrangement links TRBV19 to TRBJ2-1; D not certain. The germline V gene encodes CDR1 LNHDA and CDR2 SQIVND (reference sequence). The CDR3 consists of 14 residues. The V end was cut by 2 bases, the J end by 4 bases, with 9 bases between. CDR3 in DNA: TGTGCCAGTAGTATATATGGAGTTTACAATGAGCAGTTCTTC. Residues: CASSIYGVYNEQFF.

The chain is built from TRBV20-1 and TRBJ2-7; 10 bases agree with TRBD2. Germline V gene lookup returns CDR1 DFQATT and CDR2 SNEGSKA (reference sequence). This CDR3 region has 15 residues. The J segment lost 2 bases and the V segment lost 5 bases, leaving 9 bases of the junction unmatched. The CDR3 region has the DNA TGCAGTGCTGACATGACTAGCGGGTGGACCTACGAGCAGTACTTC. It yields the protein CSADMTSGWTYEQYF.

This clonotype has ten or more counts. The V and J genes are TRBV13 and TRBJ1-1; 8 bases map to TRBD1. Germline assignment: CDR1 PRHDT and CDR2 FYEKMQ (reference sequence). After removal of 5 bases from V and 0 bases from J, the junction contained 8 bases not matched to a gene. This CDR3 contains 16 residues. CDR3: CASSRGTGYMNTEAFF. The CDR3 DNA reads TGTGCCAGCAGCCGCGGGACAGGTTATATGAACACTGAAGCTTTCTTT.

V gene TRBV12-3 or TRBV12-4 combines with J gene TRBJ1-5; D is uncertain. V was shortened by 3 bases and J by 2 bases, with 14 bases between the two germline ends. The CDR3 is 16 amino acids. This CDR3 reads CASSLGTASGNQPQHF. In DNA, the CDR3 is TGTGCCAGCAGTTTGGGCACAGCGTCGGGCAATCAGCCCCAGCATTTT.

The sample holds a few counts of this clonotype. The chain links TRBV5-1 to TRBJ2-5; D might be TRBD1 or TRBD2, each matching 6 bases. V lost 0 bases and J lost 1, with 10 bases in between. This CDR3 contains 15 residues. Germline V gene lookup returns CDR1 SGHRS and CDR2 YFSETQ. CDR3 sequence (DNA): TGCGCCAGCAGCTTGGCGCCGGGGGCCCAAGAGACCCAGTACTTC. Translated, it gives CASSLAPGAQETQYF.

The sample holds a few counts of this clonotype. This chain connects TRBV6-1 to TRBJ2-5; no definite D call. Germline values: CDR1 MNHNS, CDR2 SASEGT. With 1 base removed from V and 1 base from J, the gap between germline ends came to 4 bases. The CDR3 spans 13 residues. The CDR3 DNA follows: TGTGCCAGCAGTGAAGGTGTCCAAGAGACCCAGTACTTC. Residues: CASSEGVQETQYF.

This clonotype was detected only a few times. The chain links TRBV7-9 to TRBJ2-3; TRBD1 or TRBD2 may be the D gene (6 bases each). Germline V gene sequence: CDR1 SEHNR, CDR2 FQNEAQ (reference sequence). The CDR3 extends over 14 amino acids. V was pared by 5 bases and J by 3 bases, with 12 bases between. The CDR3 is CASSKLGGTDTQYF. For the CDR3, the DNA is TGTGCCAGCAGCAAACTAGGGGGGACAGATACGCAGTATTTT. Together with reference TRBV7-9 and TRBJ2-3, the CDR3 gives the full variable domain: DTGVSQNPRHKITKRGQNVTFRCDPISEHNRLYWYRQTLGQGPEFLTYFQNEAQLEKSRLLSDRFSAERPKGSFSTLEIQRTEQGDSAMYLCASSKLGGTDTQYFGPGTRLTVL.

The chain couples TRBV12-3 or TRBV12-4 to TRBJ2-1; 10 bases agree with TRBD2. CDR3 length equals 18 residues. J gave up 0 bases and V 6 bases, and 11 bases lay outside the gene matches. The CDR3 loop reads CASSPERGGLSSYNEQFF. CDR3 nucleotides: TGTGCCAGCAGCCCCGAGCGGGGGGGCCTGAGCTCCTACAATGAGCAGTTCTTC.

This clonotype has only a few counts. The V and J genes are TRBV20-1 and TRBJ2-1, with D perhaps being TRBD1 or TRBD2 (5 bases each). CDR1 and CDR2 (germline): DFQATT, SNEGSKA (reference sequence). This CDR3 spans 14 amino acids. The CDR3 protein is CTSPPGTAYNEQFF. CDR3 in DNA: TGCACCTCCCCTCCCGGGACGGCCTACAATGAGCAGTTCTTC.

V and J are TRBV5-1 and TRBJ2-5; D could derive from TRBD1 or TRBD2 (5 bases each). This CDR3 has 14 residues. The germline CDR1 and CDR2 sequences are SGHRS and YFSETQ. Trimming shortened V by 0 bases and J by 7 bases, and 13 bases separated the two germline ends. The CDR3 reads CASSLDGRDPTQYF. In nucleotides, the CDR3 is TGCGCCAGCAGCTTGGATGGCAGGGACCCGACCCAGTACTTC.

About this clonotype: A single base separates this from a much larger clone, so it may be a read error. This chain joins TRBV9 and TRBJ2-1, with TRBD2 as a possible D gene (6 bases). The germline V gene encodes CDR1 SGDLS and CDR2 YYNGEE. The CDR3 is 16 amino acids. The CDR3 coding sequence is TGTGCCAGCAGCGTATCCGGGAGTGCCTCCTACGATGAGCAGTTCTTC. Protein sequence: CASSVSGSASYDEQFF.

There are many counts of this clonotype. This chain connects TRBV12-3 or TRBV12-4 to TRBJ2-1; no definite D call. V was trimmed by 3 bases and J by 9 bases, leaving 9 bases between them. The CDR3 runs 12 residues. The CDR3 spells CASSFSGFEQFF. The CDR3 DNA sequence: TGTGCCAGCAGTTTTAGTGGGTTTGAGCAGTTCTTC.

V and J are TRBV18 and TRBJ2-2; no definite D call. With 0 bases removed from V and 3 bases from J, the gap between germline ends came to 5 bases. The length of the CDR3 is 14 residues. Germline V gene sequence: CDR1 KGHSH, CDR2 LQKENI. This chain's CDR3 is CASSPPLHTGELFF. The CDR3 bases are TGTGCCAGCTCACCACCTTTGCACACCGGGGAGCTGTTTTTT.

This clonotype came up a few times. The chain combines TRBV20-1 with TRBJ2-3; TRBD2 aligns across 12 bases. The ends lost 0 bases at V and 6 bases at J; junction bases unmatched: 13. CDR3 length: 18 residues. Germline CDR1 DFQATT, CDR2 SNEGSKA (reference sequence). Written as DNA, the CDR3 is TGCAGTGCTAGAGATCTTCGGCCTAGCGGGGGGGCTATCGATACGCAGTATTTT. Its translation is CSARDLRPSGGAIDTQYF.

This clonotype was seen more than once but under ten times. The chain links TRBV5-1 to TRBJ2-7; no firm D call. V gave up 0 bases and J gave up 0 bases, with 16 bases separating them. Per germline, CDR1 SGHRS and CDR2 YFSETQ. The length of the CDR3 is 17 residues. DNA of the CDR3: TGCGCCAGCAGCTTGGCCTCTCCCACCGCCGGCTCCTACGAGCAGTACTTC. Translating gives CASSLASPTAGSYEQYF.

Only a few counts were recorded for this clonotype. J is TRBJ1-1 and V is TRBV3-1; D gene uncertain. Trimming removed 4 bases at V and 0 bases at J, with 9 bases between. CDR1 and CDR2 from the germline V gene are LGHDT and YNNKEL (reference sequence). There are 14 residues in the CDR3. The CDR3 DNA sequence: TGTGCCAGCAGCCCCCCCCATATGAACACTGAAGCTTTCTTT. It is translated as CASSPPHMNTEAFF. Using reference TRBV3-1 and TRBJ1-1 for the parts outside the CDR3, the full variable domain is DTAVSQTPKYLVTQMGNDKSIKCEQNLGHDTMYWYKQDSKKFLKIMFSYNNKELIINETVPNRFSPKSPDKAHLNLHINSLELGDSAVYFCASSPPHMNTEAFFGQGTRLTVV.

The table lists this clonotype with many counts. This chain connects TRBV27 to TRBJ2-5, with 10 bases matching TRBD2. With V trimmed by 1 base and J by 1 base, 3 bases remained unmatched. The CDR3 runs 16 residues. The germline gives CDR1 MNHEY, CDR2 SMNVEV (reference sequence). Here the CDR3 reads CASSLYRLAGQETQYF. CDR3 DNA sequence: TGTGCCAGCAGTTTATACCGACTAGCGGGCCAAGAGACCCAGTACTTC.

The V gene is TRBV5-1, the J gene TRBJ1-3, with D possibly TRBD1 on 5 matching bases. V lost 0 bases, J lost 1 base, and 11 bases lay in between. The CDR3 is 16 amino acids. Germline values: CDR1 SGHRS, CDR2 YFSETQ. CDR3 sequence (DNA): TGCGCCAGCAGCTTGGGCAGGGCGGCTTCTGGAAACACCATATATTTT. Protein: CASSLGRAASGNTIYF.

This chain links TRBV6-1 with TRBJ1-1; 7 bases map to TRBD1. Germline V lookup: CDR1 MNHNS, CDR2 SASEGT. V was clipped by 7 bases and J by 1 base; unmatched bases: 9. This CDR3 has 15 residues. The CDR3 coding sequence is TGTGCCAGCACTAAGGAGACAGGGCCGAACACTGAAGCTTTCTTT. Translated: CASTKETGPNTEAFF.

The chain has TRBV7-9 and TRBJ1-4, with no clear D. Trimming removed 5 bases from V and 5 bases from J, with 12 bases in between. CDR3 length equals 14 residues. Germline V CDR1 and CDR2: SEHNR, FQNEAQ (reference sequence). CDR3: CASSLGPINEKLFF. The DNA of the CDR3 is TGTGCCAGCAGCCTCGGCCCTATCAATGAAAAACTGTTTTTT.